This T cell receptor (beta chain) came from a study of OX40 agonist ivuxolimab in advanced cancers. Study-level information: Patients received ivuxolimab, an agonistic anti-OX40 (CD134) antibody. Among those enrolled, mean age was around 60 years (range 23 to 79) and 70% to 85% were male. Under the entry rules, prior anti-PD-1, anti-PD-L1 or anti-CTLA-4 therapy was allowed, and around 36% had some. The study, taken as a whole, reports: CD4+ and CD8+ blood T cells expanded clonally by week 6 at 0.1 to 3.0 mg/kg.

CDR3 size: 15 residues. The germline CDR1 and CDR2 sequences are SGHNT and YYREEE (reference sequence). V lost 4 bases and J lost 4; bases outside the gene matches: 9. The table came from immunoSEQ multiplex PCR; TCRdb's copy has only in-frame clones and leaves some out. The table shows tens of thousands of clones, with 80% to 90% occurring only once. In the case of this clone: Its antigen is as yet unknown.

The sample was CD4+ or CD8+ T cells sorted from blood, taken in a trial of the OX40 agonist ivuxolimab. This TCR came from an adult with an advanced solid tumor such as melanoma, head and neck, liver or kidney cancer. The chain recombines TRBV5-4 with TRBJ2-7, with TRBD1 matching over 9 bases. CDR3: CASSTQTGGGYEQYF. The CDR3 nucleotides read TGTGCCAGCAGCACCCAGACAGGGGGGGGGTACGAGCAGTACTTC.